This is a list of T cell receptor beta chains from one sample in a study of T cell changes during pregnancy in multiple sclerosis. The protocol was immunoSEQ multiplex PCR, while the TCRdb copy is restricted to in-frame clones and leaves out a portion. This table has roughly 69,000 clones, 80% to 95% appearing once. This sample comprised peripheral blood, obtained in the second trimester of pregnancy. Receptor source: a female donor with multiple sclerosis, enrolled in a pregnancy study. CDR3s include the opening cysteine and the closing phenylalanine or tryptophan.

cdr3_length | j_call | v_call | cdr3_aa
14 | TRBJ1-1 | TRBV27 | CASSLSVQNTEAFF
17 | TRBJ2-2 | TRBV19 | CASRNLDRVANTGELFF
15 | TRBJ2-3 | TRBV6-1 | CASSLLAGGTDTQYF
18 | TRBJ2-1 | TRBV4-1 | CASSQEGSGLAGNNEQFF
15 | TRBJ2-7 | TRBV27 | CASSLSFLGAYEQYF
17 | TRBJ1-4 | TRBV5-1 | CASSLQGQGPRGEKLFF
16 | TRBJ2-1 | TRBV4-2 | CASSPHGGEGYNEQFF
13 | TRBJ2-7 | TRBV19 | CASSRSSPYEQYF
13 | TRBJ1-2 | TRBV11-2 | CASSLGTNYGYTF
16 | TRBJ2-2 | TRBV7-3 | CASSLGGQGNTGELFF
16 | TRBJ2-1 | TRBV19 | CASSRLAESQGNEQFF
17 | TRBJ2-2 | TRBV9 | CASSGASGPRDTGELFF
14 | TRBJ2-7 | TRBV7-9 | CASSLTGVGYEQYF
16 | TRBJ2-7 | TRBV7-2 | CASSPRQGLTTYEQYF
15 | TRBJ2-5 | TRBV4-3 | CASSQGSGAQETQYF
14 | TRBJ1-2 | TRBV11-2 | CASSLADRGRGYTF
19 | TRBJ2-5 | TRBV4-3 | CASSQDLATSGGNQETQYF
13 | TRBJ1-1 | TRBV11-2 | CASSSHISSEAFF
15 | TRBJ1-4 | TRBV7-9 | CASSLGTAYNEKLFF
15 | TRBJ1-2 | TRBV27 | CASSRQGAEIYGYTF
14 | TRBJ1-1 | TRBV4-2 | CASSQDEGTIEAFF
15 | TRBJ2-3 | TRBV2 | CASSISGVGTDTQYF
15 | TRBJ2-2 | TRBV2 | CAISRQGRATGELFF
13 | TRBJ1-4 | TRBV10-1 | CASSVARGEKLFF
15 | TRBJ1-3 | TRBV5-4 | CASSHFTGRGNTIYF
15 | TRBJ2-1 | TRBV11-2 | CASSPIRGRDNEQFF
14 | TRBJ2-3 | TRBV6-5 | CASSYESRTDTQYF
16 | TRBJ2-3 | TRBV4-3 | CASSPRDRTGTDTQYF